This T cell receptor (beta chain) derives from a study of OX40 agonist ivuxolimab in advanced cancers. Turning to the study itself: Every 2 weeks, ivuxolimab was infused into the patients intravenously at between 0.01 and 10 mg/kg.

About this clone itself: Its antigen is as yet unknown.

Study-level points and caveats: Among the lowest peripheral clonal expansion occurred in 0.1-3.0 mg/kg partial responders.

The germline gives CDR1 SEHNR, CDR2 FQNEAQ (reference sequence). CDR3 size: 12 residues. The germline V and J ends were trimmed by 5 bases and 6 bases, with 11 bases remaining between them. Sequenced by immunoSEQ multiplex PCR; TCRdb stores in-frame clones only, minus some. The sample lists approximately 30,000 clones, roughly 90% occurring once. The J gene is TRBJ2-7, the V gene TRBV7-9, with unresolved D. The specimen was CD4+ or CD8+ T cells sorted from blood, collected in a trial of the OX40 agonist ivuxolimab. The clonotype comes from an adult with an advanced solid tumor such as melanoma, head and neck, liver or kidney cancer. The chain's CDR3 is CASSRFSGEQYF. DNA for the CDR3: TGTGCCAGCAGCCGTTTCTCCGGCGAGCAGTACTTC.